The 24 T cell receptor beta chains presented below share a single source sample, sequenced in a study of naive and memory T cell subsets. Amplification of ligated cDNA took four PCR rounds with SP2 and nested alpha and beta constant primers. TCRdb processed the UMI-ligation and nested PCR reads anew with MiXCR; each CDR3 protein has one entry. This table holds around 31,000 distinct CDR3 sequences, more than 6.5% found once. Treatment meaning: skin biopsy from PPD injection site in Mantoux-positive individual. A UMI-containing oligonucleotide was joined by 3' ligation to the TCR cDNA template. The sample consisted of skin, taken from a tuberculin skin test site. All receptors come from an adult in good health.

This clonotype occurred many times. The V call is TRBV7-2, the J call TRBJ2-1; no firm D call. Trimming pared 5 bases from V and 8 bases from J, leaving 19 bases between. The germline V gene has CDR1 SGHTA and CDR2 FQGNSA. The CDR3 consists of 15 residues. CDR3: CASSLNKRQGHEQFF. CDR3 coding DNA: TGTGCCAGCAGCCTGAACAAAAGACAAGGGCATGAGCAGTTCTTC.

This clonotype was seen repeatedly, ten times or more. The chain links TRBV20-1 to TRBJ2-7; TRBD2 matches 7 bases. The CDR3 consists of 12 residues. CDR1 and CDR2 from the germline V gene are DFQATT and SNEGSKA (reference sequence). With V trimmed by 2 bases and J by 3 bases, 1 base remained unmatched. In DNA form, the CDR3 reads TGCAGTGCTAGATCGGGGGGCTACGAGCAGTACTTC. It yields the protein CSARSGGYEQYF.

This clonotype was seen at least ten times. The chain has TRBV27 and TRBJ1-5; D is possibly TRBD1 (5 bases). This CDR3 region has 15 residues. From germline, CDR1 is MNHEY and CDR2 SMNVEV (reference sequence). V gave up 8 bases and J gave up 0 bases, with 14 bases separating them. The CDR3, as DNA: TGTGCCAGCGGGAAGGGGATCTATAGCAATCAGCCCCAGCATTTT. It yields the protein CASGKGIYSNQPQHF.

The genes are TRBV12-3 or TRBV12-4 and TRBJ2-5; D could derive from TRBD1 or TRBD2 (5 bases each). The germline V and J ends were trimmed by 0 bases and 9 bases, with 17 bases remaining between them. The CDR3 extends over 15 amino acids. The CDR3, as DNA: TGTGCCAGCAGTTTAGCCGGGACGCAACGCAAGTCCCAGTACTTC. Translated, it gives CASSLAGTQRKSQYF.

This clonotype occurred many times. The J gene is TRBJ2-7, the V gene TRBV7-2; possibly TRBD2 for D (5 bases). The CDR3 is 15 residues long. CDR1 SGHTA and CDR2 FQGNSA come from the germline V gene. Trimming pared 2 bases from V and 2 bases from J, leaving 13 bases between. The CDR3 sequence: CASSLSPGNAYEQYF. The CDR3 nucleotides are TGTGCCAGCAGCTTAAGTCCGGGGAACGCCTACGAGCAGTACTTC.

This clonotype showed up many times. As DNA, the CDR3 is TGCGCCAGCAGCTTGGCGAACACTGAAGCTTTCTTT. It codes for CASSLANTEAFF. The rearrangement joins TRBV5-1 to TRBJ1-1; D remains ambiguous. The CDR3 is 12 amino acids. V was cut by 0 bases and J by 1 base, with 1 base left in between. The germline V gene has CDR1 SGHRS and CDR2 YFSETQ.

This chain connects TRBV2 to TRBJ2-5; 15 nucleotides align to TRBD2. From germline, CDR1 is SNHLY and CDR2 FYNNEI. Unmatched junction bases numbered 11, after V lost 7 bases and J lost 5 bases. This CDR3 contains 17 residues. CDR3 in amino acids: CASILGLAGGPGETQYF. CDR3 nucleotide sequence: TGTGCCAGCATTCTAGGACTAGCGGGGGGGCCAGGCGAGACCCAGTACTTC. The full variable domain, rest sourced from reference TRBV2 and TRBJ2-5, is EPEVTQTPSHQVTQMGQEVILRCVPISNHLYFYWYRQILGQKVEFLVSFYNNEISEKSEIFDDQFSVERPDGSNFTLKIRSTKLEDSAMYFCASILGLAGGPGETQYFGPGTRLLVL.

This clonotype was observed many times. This sequence joins TRBV20-1 and TRBJ1-3, with a weak D call TRBD1 (5 bases). Germline-derived CDR1 and CDR2 are DFQATT and SNEGSKA (reference sequence). This CDR3 is 14 amino acids long. V dropped 5 bases and J dropped 2 bases, with 13 bases sitting between them. CDR3 in DNA: TGCAGTGCTCCTGCAGACAGAACTGGAAACACCATATATTTT. It translates to CSAPADRTGNTIYF.

The V gene is TRBV18, the J gene TRBJ2-5; D gene unclear. The CDR3 has 13 amino acids. Germline CDR1 KGHSH, CDR2 LQKENI. Between the trimmed V and J ends, which lost 6 bases and 1 base, there was a span of 9 bases. Written as DNA, the CDR3 is TGTGCCAGCTCCCGAGGCTCCCAAGAGACCCAGTACTTC. Protein product: CASSRGSQETQYF.

This clonotype was recorded a few times. The rearrangement links TRBV20-1 to TRBJ2-1; D is unresolved. The CDR3 loop spans 13 amino acids. Germline CDR1 reads DFQATT; CDR2 reads SNEGSKA (reference sequence). The V gene lost 3 bases and the J gene lost 8 bases, with 14 bases spanning the gap. The CDR3 bases are TGCAGTGCTAGTGAGACGGCCGGCGATGAGCAGTTCTTC. It encodes CSASETAGDEQFF.

In this sample, this clonotype turned up many times. V usage is TRBV7-9 and J usage is TRBJ2-5, with 9 bases lining up with TRBD1. With 0 bases clipped from V and 4 bases from J, the junction kept 9 bases outside the gene matches. The CDR3 is 17 amino acids. Looked up from germline, CDR1 is SEHNR and CDR2 is FQNEAQ (reference sequence). CDR3 sequence (DNA): TGTGCCAGCAGCTTAGCCGCGAGGGACAGGGCCTTAGAGACCCAGTACTTC. Its protein is CASSLAARDRALETQYF.

This clonotype was observed many times. A much larger clone lies a single base off, so this may be a read error. This rearrangement joins TRBV3-1 to TRBJ2-3; unclear D gene. The CDR3 spans 14 residues. CDR1 LGHDT and CDR2 YNNKEL come from the germline V gene (reference sequence). V was shortened by 0 bases and J by 1 base, with 5 bases between the two germline ends. The CDR3 region has the DNA TGTGCCAGCAGCCAAGAGGCAGGCACAGATACGCAGTATTTT. It translates to CASSQEAGTDTQYF.

There are many counts of this clonotype. The chain employs TRBV4-1 and TRBJ2-7; possibly TRBD1 for D (6 bases). Trimming shortened V by 1 base and J by 2 bases, and 15 bases separated the two germline ends. Per the germline V gene, CDR1 is MGHRA and CDR2 is YSYEKL. CDR3 size: 16 residues. CDR3 nucleotide sequence: TGCGCCAGCAGCCAAGCGATTGGCAGGGGTCCCTACGAGCAGTACTTC. Translated: CASSQAIGRGPYEQYF.

There are many counts of this clonotype. The J gene is TRBJ2-3, the V gene TRBV25-1; 9 bases fit TRBD2. The CDR3 has 19 amino acids. Germline assignment: CDR1 MGHDK and CDR2 SYGVNS. J lost 4 bases, V lost 5 bases, and 19 bases had no gene match. For the CDR3, the DNA is TGTGCCAGCAGTATCAGTCGAGGGGGCGGGGGGGCCGAGGCAGATACGCAGTATTTT. This sequence encodes CASSISRGGGGAEADTQYF.

This clonotype is medium-sized (0.01 to 0.1%) within its sample. V gene TRBV15 combines with J gene TRBJ1-1, with D perhaps TRBD1 (6 bases). CDR1 and CDR2 from the germline V gene are LNHNV and YYDKDF (reference sequence). V shed 5 bases and J shed 4 bases, with 17 bases lying between them. The CDR3 length is 15 residues. CDR3 bases: TGTGCCACCAGCCCAATCCTCCAGGGGAGCACTGAAGCTTTCTTT. Translated: CATSPILQGSTEAFF.

This clonotype has at least ten counts. The genes are TRBV5-6 and TRBJ2-7; 7 bases align to TRBD1. V dropped 4 bases and J dropped 5; count of bases not matched to a gene: 18. This CDR3 spans 17 amino acids. CDR1 and CDR2 (germline): SGHDT, YYEEEE. CDR3 coding DNA: TGTGCCAGCAGCGACACCGTGGGGACAGAAGTTAACAACGAGCAGTACTTC. The encoded protein is CASSDTVGTEVNNEQYF.

This chain uses TRBV20-1 with TRBJ2-2; TRBD2 agrees at 14 bases. The germline V gene has CDR1 DFQATT and CDR2 SNEGSKA (reference sequence). CDR3 size: 19 residues. The ends lost 0 bases at V and 8 bases at J; junction bases unmatched: 14. The CDR3: CSARDRRLAGGPFSGELFF. The CDR3 DNA follows: TGCAGTGCTAGAGATCGTCGACTAGCGGGGGGGCCATTCTCGGGGGAGCTGTTTTTT.

The J gene is TRBJ1-1, the V gene TRBV20-1; 8 bases agree with TRBD1. The CDR3 covers 14 residues. Germline loops: CDR1 DFQATT, CDR2 SNEGSKA (reference sequence). Trimming removed 3 bases from V and 5 bases from J; junction bases left unmatched: 8. CDR3 coding DNA: TGCAGTGCTAGCCACCCAGGGGGCCGGACTGAAGCTTTCTTT. Its protein product is CSASHPGGRTEAFF.

Many counts were recorded for this clonotype. This chain links TRBV6-6 with TRBJ1-1; D is ambiguous. The CDR3 totals 16 residues. The germline CDR1 and CDR2 sequences are MNHNY and SVGAGI (reference sequence). Trimming left V 0 bases short and J 1 base short, with 12 bases between. In DNA form, the CDR3 reads TGTGCCAGCAGTTACTCGGTTGGACGGACGAACACTGAAGCTTTCTTT. This sequence encodes CASSYSVGRTNTEAFF.

The chain's CDR3 is CASSQQGIVYEQYF. In DNA form, the CDR3 reads TGTGCCAGCAGCCAACAGGGGATTGTCTACGAGCAGTACTTC. The chain is built from TRBV3-1 and TRBJ2-7; the D gene is possibly TRBD1 (6 bases). With 2 bases removed from V and 3 bases from J, the gap between germline ends came to 11 bases. CDR3 size: 14 residues. The germline V gene encodes CDR1 LGHDT and CDR2 YNNKEL (reference sequence).

This clonotype was detected ten times or more. The chain joins TRBV6-6 to TRBJ2-5; D might be TRBD1 (5 bases). The CDR3 contains 14 residues. The V end was cut by 0 bases, the J end by 2 bases, with 7 bases between. The germline CDR1 and CDR2 sequences are MNHNY and SVGAGI (reference sequence). CDR3 sequence: CASSYSPGQETQYF. The CDR3 nucleotides are TGTGCCAGCAGTTACTCGCCAGGGCAAGAGACCCAGTACTTC.

This clonotype was observed at least ten times. The gene calls are TRBV29-1 and TRBJ2-5; D gene uncertain. There are 14 residues in the CDR3. Germline V gene data show CDR1 as SQVTM and CDR2 as ANQGSEA. V lost 0 bases, J lost 4 bases, and 12 bases lay in between. The CDR3 sequence: CSVEDPSARETQYF. For the CDR3, the DNA is TGCAGCGTTGAAGATCCGTCCGCTCGAGAGACCCAGTACTTC.

The gene calls are TRBV21-1 and TRBJ2-1; TRBD2 is the table's D call, not checked against the DNA. TRBV21-1 constitutes a pseudogene. The CDR3 totals 16 residues. CDR3 loop: CASSKPGPGAYSEQFF. CDR3 coding DNA: TGTGCCAGCAGCAAACCAGGCCCTGGAGCCTACAGTGAGCAGTTCTTC.

CDR3 DNA: TGTGCCAGTAGCGGGGGAAGAAAAGAGACCCAGTACTTC. Translation: CASSGGRKETQYF. The chain couples TRBV19 to TRBJ2-5; a weak D match, TRBD2 (6 bases). V lost 6 bases, J lost 3 bases, and 11 bases lay in between. Germline V gives CDR1 LNHDA, CDR2 SQIVND (reference sequence). The CDR3 runs to 13 residues.